Below, one T cell receptor (beta chain) is given with its context. The source of the sample is a study of control samples from healthy donors and cancer patients. Trimming stripped 2 bases from V and 0 bases from J, with 8 bases between. Germline-derived CDR1 and CDR2 are SNHLY and FYNNEI. There are 15 residues in the CDR3. The repertoire was sequenced with immunoSEQ multiplex PCR; TCRdb's copy has only in-frame clones and lacks some. This table holds under 200,000 clones, 75% to 95% found once. The chain is built from TRBV2 and TRBJ2-4; D not resolved. The source of this sequence is a woman aged 25 to 45 in good health. Sequenced: blood. The CDR3 region is CASSEQIIAKNIQYF. Written as DNA, the CDR3 is TGTGCCAGCAGTGAACAGATTATAGCCAAAAACATTCAGTACTTC.